The present TCR beta chain was sequenced within a study of blood T cell repertoires in COVID-19. As originally analysed: Reference gene primer amplification gave estimated nucleated cell counts. Data came from immunoSEQ multiplex PCR; TCRdb stores just in-frame clones and leaves some out. Clonal size and the V and J genes are those of that table, whereas D and trimming came from the DNA. The sample holds about 140,000 clones, 65% to 85% seen once. Participant ages covered about 18 to 89 years across 24 US areas. Participant-given clinical history determined each cohort assignment. All exposed participants met a person with COVID-19 within 2 weeks before entering the study. Germline V gives CDR1 SQVTM, CDR2 ANQGSEA. V lost 7 bases and J lost 1; bases outside the gene matches: 6. This CDR3 has 14 residues.

The sample comprised PBMCs or T cells enriched from blood (not recorded which). The chain combines TRBV29-1 with TRBJ2-5, with TRBD1 matching over 10 bases. The clonotype comes from a man between 65 and 85 years old who had been exposed to COVID-19. The CDR3, as DNA: TGCAGCGCCGCGGGACAGGGGTTCCAAGAGACCCAGTACTTC. This sequence encodes CSAAGQGFQETQYF.